This T cell receptor (beta chain) is from a study of CD8 T cells in ankylosing spondylitis listed by TCRdb under 2017. A note on the overall study: The study set out to find disease-linked TCR variants by profiling T cell receptor beta repertoires in ankylosing spondylitis patients and healthy donors. Peripheral blood samples were taken, and synovial fluid was additionally collected from ankylosing spondylitis patients. The full study cohort comprised around 25 ankylosing spondylitis patients and over 95 healthy donors.

Taken from cysteine to phenylalanine, the CDR3 has 17 residues. The sequence is cut down to CDR3 DNA, 51 bases in frame from base 1. Trimmed from V: 1 base; trimmed from J: 5 bases; junction bases lacking a gene match: 8. CDR1 is given as MNHEY and CDR2 as SVGAGI, both from the germline V gene. Broad study findings and their caveats: A CD8+ phenotype was shown by the disease-linked clones, which were found at relatively low frequencies in peripheral blood. Significant enrichment of the disease-linked clones was reported in matched synovial fluid samples from ankylosing spondylitis patients. Some of the motif variants had been reported before in the synovial fluid and blood of reactive arthritis patients, a finding that suggests common disease-initiation mechanisms. Blood from ankylosing spondylitis patients appeared to be characterized by a TCR beta motif made up of about 8 highly homologous amino acid variants.

Reads for this sample came from an Illumina HiSeq 2500. TCR beta libraries were prepared by quantitative 5'-RACE with molecular barcodes. The authors processed their data as follows. A new computational method, built on a probabilistic model of VDJ rearrangement, was used to identify disease-linked TCR variants. TCRdb redid the processing of the public reads, applying fastp at Q25 and MiXCR, and retained in-frame beta chains. Duplicate CDR3 protein sequences are folded into a single record with the most common DNA and genes. The V and J calls shown here were made by TCRdb, not taken from the authors' results. The sample profile shows 90,000 to 120,000 distinct CDR3 sequences; around 24% of them were found once. The ten largest account for approximately 13% of the sample. A remark on this clonotype: Its antigen remains undetermined. Base qualities are not provided; no much larger clone lies one nucleotide away.

For each ankylosing spondylitis patient, the synovial fluid sample was matched to a blood sample from that same patient. The sample was synovial fluid, either unsorted or a sorted T cell fraction (not recorded which). The clonotype comes from a male donor with ankylosing spondylitis. The sequence is built from TRBV6-5 and TRBJ1-2; 12 bases in between match TRBD1. Here is the DNA: TGTGCCAGCAGTTACTGGGGACAGGGGGCTCATAAGTATGGCTACACCTTC. This gives the protein CASSYWGQGAHKYGYTF.